A selection of T cell receptor beta chains follows, all from one sample in a study of T cell responses to AZD1222 COVID-19 vaccine. The protocol was immunoSEQ multiplex PCR, while the TCRdb copy is restricted to in-frame clones and leaves out a portion. The sample contains about 53,000 clones, approximately 86% of which appear only once. Here the sequenced sample was peripheral blood, taken 28 days after the second AZD1222 dose. These receptors originate from an adult who received the AZD1222 COVID-19 vaccine. CDR3s include the opening cysteine and the closing phenylalanine or tryptophan. Fields, in order: clone size, V gene, J gene, D gene, CDR3 protein, CDR3 DNA. D genes are given only for firm matches. Expanded clones are given a class, and other clones once, few, many or no size at all.

abundance: -; v_gene: TRBV30; j_gene: TRBJ1-6; d_gene: -; CDR3aa: CAWSVPGNSPLHF; CDR3nt: TGTGCCTGGAGTGTACCGGGGAATTCACCCCTCCACTTT
abundance: -; v_gene: TRBV7-9; j_gene: TRBJ2-1; d_gene: -; CDR3aa: CASSPSGWGQFF; CDR3nt: TGTGCCAGCAGCCCAAGCGGTTGGGGGCAGTTCTTC
abundance: -; v_gene: TRBV5-1; j_gene: TRBJ1-4; d_gene: TRBD1; CDR3aa: CASSTGDEKLFF; CDR3nt: TGCGCCAGCAGTACAGGGGATGAAAAACTGTTTTTT
abundance: -; v_gene: TRBV2; j_gene: TRBJ1-1; d_gene: -; CDR3aa: CASIGGGHTEAFF; CDR3nt: TGTGCCAGCATCGGGGGAGGGCACACTGAAGCTTTCTTT
abundance: -; v_gene: TRBV29-1; j_gene: TRBJ1-2; d_gene: -; CDR3aa: CSVRGYGYTF; CDR3nt: TGCAGCGTGCGGGGGTATGGCTACACCTTC
abundance: -; v_gene: TRBV27; j_gene: TRBJ2-2; d_gene: TRBD2; CDR3aa: CASSLLAGGTGELFF; CDR3nt: TGTGCCAGCAGTTTATTAGCGGGGGGCACCGGGGAGCTGTTTTTT
abundance: -; v_gene: TRBV3-1/TRBV3-2; j_gene: TRBJ1-3; d_gene: -; CDR3aa: CASSLGAGTSGNTIYF; CDR3nt: TGTGCCAGCAGCCTTGGTGCAGGGACTTCTGGAAACACCATATATTTT
abundance: -; v_gene: TRBV30; j_gene: TRBJ1-4; d_gene: -; CDR3aa: CAWGGVTNEKLFF; CDR3nt: TGTGCCTGGGGGGGGGTAACTAATGAAAAACTGTTTTTT
abundance: -; v_gene: TRBV7-9; j_gene: TRBJ1-4; d_gene: -; CDR3aa: CASSLEIGEKLFF; CDR3nt: TGTGCCAGCAGCTTAGAAATCGGTGAAAAACTGTTTTTT
abundance: -; v_gene: TRBV28; j_gene: TRBJ2-7; d_gene: -; CDR3aa: CASSAQGPSLYEQYF; CDR3nt: TGTGCCAGCAGTGCACAGGGTCCCTCCCTTTACGAGCAGTACTTC
abundance: -; v_gene: TRBV27; j_gene: TRBJ2-3; d_gene: TRBD1; CDR3aa: CASRDRGSDTQYF; CDR3nt: TGTGCCAGCAGGGACAGGGGGTCAGATACGCAGTATTTT
abundance: -; v_gene: TRBV5-1; j_gene: TRBJ2-3; d_gene: TRBD1; CDR3aa: CASSVGDRSTDTQYF; CDR3nt: TGCGCCAGCAGTGTGGGGGACAGAAGCACAGATACGCAGTATTTT
abundance: -; v_gene: TRBV3-1/TRBV3-2; j_gene: TRBJ2-7; d_gene: -; CDR3aa: CASSHFAGSYEQYF; CDR3nt: TGTGCCAGCAGCCACTTCGCGGGTTCCTACGAGCAGTACTTC
abundance: -; v_gene: TRBV9; j_gene: TRBJ2-3; d_gene: TRBD2; CDR3aa: CASSVETSEADTQYF; CDR3nt: TGTGCCAGCAGCGTGGAGACTAGCGAGGCAGATACGCAGTATTTT
abundance: -; v_gene: TRBV7-9; j_gene: TRBJ2-1; d_gene: -; CDR3aa: CASSLLVNEQFF; CDR3nt: TGTGCCAGCAGCTTACTAGTAAATGAGCAGTTCTTC
abundance: -; v_gene: TRBV28; j_gene: TRBJ1-2; d_gene: -; CDR3aa: CASIAAGPYGYTF; CDR3nt: TGTGCCAGCATCGCCGCAGGGCCCTATGGCTACACCTTC
abundance: -; v_gene: TRBV18; j_gene: TRBJ2-3; d_gene: -; CDR3aa: CASSPGRAREDTQYF; CDR3nt: TGTGCCAGCTCACCGGGGCGGGCGAGGGAGGATACGCAGTATTTT
abundance: -; v_gene: TRBV28; j_gene: TRBJ2-1; d_gene: TRBD1; CDR3aa: CAHQGQGTNEQFF; CDR3nt: TGTGCCCACCAGGGACAGGGGACCAATGAGCAGTTCTTC
abundance: -; v_gene: TRBV5-1; j_gene: TRBJ1-1; d_gene: TRBD1; CDR3aa: CASSPQGWTEAFF; CDR3nt: TGCGCCAGCAGCCCACAGGGGTGGACTGAAGCTTTCTTT
abundance: -; v_gene: TRBV6-5; j_gene: TRBJ1-6; d_gene: -; CDR3aa: CASSYSGGRMGSPLHF; CDR3nt: TGTGCCAGCAGTTACTCGGGGGGGCGTATGGGTTCACCCCTCCACTTT
abundance: -; v_gene: TRBV6-5; j_gene: TRBJ2-7; d_gene: -; CDR3aa: CASDRTAYEQYF; CDR3nt: TGTGCCAGCGACCGGACAGCCTACGAGCAGTACTTC
abundance: -; v_gene: TRBV28; j_gene: TRBJ1-5; d_gene: TRBD1; CDR3aa: CASSTRTGGSNQPQHF; CDR3nt: TGTGCCAGCAGTACGAGGACAGGGGGGTCGAATCAGCCCCAGCATTTT
abundance: -; v_gene: TRBV5-4; j_gene: TRBJ2-3; d_gene: TRBD2; CDR3aa: CASSRGASGSTDTQYF; CDR3nt: TGTGCCAGCAGCCGGGGGGCTAGCGGGAGTACAGATACGCAGTATTTT
abundance: once; v_gene: TRBV7-2; j_gene: TRBJ2-1; d_gene: -; CDR3aa: CASSLGGPRVNEQFF; CDR3nt: TGTGCCAGCAGCTTAGGTGGCCCCAGGGTCAATGAGCAGTTCTTC
abundance: -; v_gene: TRBV2; j_gene: TRBJ2-7; d_gene: TRBD1; CDR3aa: CASSVVDRAEQYF; CDR3nt: TGTGCCAGCAGTGTAGTCGACAGGGCCGAGCAGTACTTC
abundance: -; v_gene: TRBV29-1; j_gene: TRBJ1-1; d_gene: -; CDR3aa: CSVVSRHTEAFF; CDR3nt: TGCAGCGTTGTGTCACGACACACTGAAGCTTTCTTT
abundance: once; v_gene: TRBV7-9; j_gene: TRBJ1-3; d_gene: -; CDR3aa: CASSLEIPTSGNTIYF; CDR3nt: TGTGCCAGCAGCTTAGAGATCCCGACCTCTGGAAACACCATATATTTT
abundance: few; v_gene: TRBV19; j_gene: TRBJ1-1; d_gene: TRBD1; CDR3aa: CASSSQGVRGEAFF; CDR3nt: TGTGCCAGTAGCTCACAGGGGGTGAGGGGTGAAGCTTTCTTT
abundance: -; v_gene: TRBV9; j_gene: TRBJ1-6; d_gene: -; CDR3aa: CASSVGGEAPLHF; CDR3nt: TGTGCCAGCAGCGTAGGGGGGGAGGCTCCCCTCCACTTT
abundance: -; v_gene: TRBV15; j_gene: TRBJ2-7; d_gene: TRBD1; CDR3aa: CATSRGTGTGPLRQYF; CDR3nt: TGTGCCACCAGCAGAGGGACTGGGACAGGCCCCCTACGGCAGTACTTC
abundance: -; v_gene: TRBV7-3; j_gene: TRBJ2-2; d_gene: TRBD1; CDR3aa: CASSPGQGWGGELFF; CDR3nt: TGTGCCAGCAGCCCGGGACAGGGATGGGGCGGGGAGCTGTTTTTT
abundance: -; v_gene: TRBV18; j_gene: TRBJ1-1; d_gene: TRBD1; CDR3aa: CASSPDRGFTEAFF; CDR3nt: TGTGCCAGCTCACCCGACAGGGGTTTCACTGAAGCTTTCTTT
abundance: -; v_gene: TRBV5-1; j_gene: TRBJ1-1; d_gene: -; CDR3aa: CASSWGEDGMAAFF; CDR3nt: TGCGCCAGCAGCTGGGGGGAGGACGGGATGGCAGCTTTCTTT
abundance: once; v_gene: TRBV6-5; j_gene: TRBJ1-3; d_gene: TRBD1; CDR3aa: CASGTGVNTIYF; CDR3nt: TGTGCCAGCGGGACAGGGGTAAACACCATATATTTT
abundance: -; v_gene: TRBV7-6; j_gene: TRBJ2-1; d_gene: -; CDR3aa: CASSPGGGPLNEQFF; CDR3nt: TGTGCCAGCAGCCCTGGCGGGGGCCCCCTCAATGAGCAGTTCTTC
abundance: -; v_gene: TRBV19; j_gene: TRBJ2-3; d_gene: TRBD1; CDR3aa: CASRRGLNTDTQYF; CDR3nt: TGTGCCAGTCGCAGGGGGTTAAACACAGATACGCAGTATTTT
abundance: -; v_gene: TRBV5-4; j_gene: TRBJ2-5; d_gene: TRBD2; CDR3aa: CASSGGGLAGNQETQYF; CDR3nt: TGTGCCAGCAGCGGGGGGGGACTAGCGGGAAACCAAGAGACCCAGTACTTC
abundance: -; v_gene: TRBV19; j_gene: TRBJ1-4; d_gene: TRBD1; CDR3aa: CASSIGGQSNLEKLFF; CDR3nt: TGTGCCAGTAGTATAGGGGGACAGTCTAATCTTGAAAAACTGTTTTTT
abundance: -; v_gene: TRBV4-2; j_gene: TRBJ1-1; d_gene: -; CDR3aa: CASSQGGAAGEDTEAFF; CDR3nt: TGTGCCAGCAGCCAAGGAGGTGCGGCAGGGGAGGACACTGAAGCTTTCTTT
abundance: -; v_gene: TRBV4-1; j_gene: TRBJ2-1; d_gene: TRBD2; CDR3aa: CASSPTSGIGSYNEQFF; CDR3nt: TGCGCCAGCAGCCCGACTAGCGGGATAGGATCCTACAATGAGCAGTTCTTC
abundance: -; v_gene: TRBV11-2; j_gene: TRBJ2-7; d_gene: TRBD2; CDR3aa: CASSSGLNYEQYF; CDR3nt: TGTGCCAGCAGCTCGGGACTAAACTACGAGCAGTACTTC
abundance: -; v_gene: TRBV6-4; j_gene: TRBJ2-2; d_gene: -; CDR3aa: CASSAGETGELFF; CDR3nt: TGTGCCAGCAGTGCCGGGGAGACCGGGGAGCTGTTTTTT
abundance: -; v_gene: TRBV9; j_gene: TRBJ2-2; d_gene: -; CDR3aa: CASSLGTPGTGELFF; CDR3nt: TGTGCCAGCAGCCTAGGGACCCCGGGGACCGGGGAGCTGTTTTTT
abundance: -; v_gene: TRBV24-1; j_gene: TRBJ2-5; d_gene: -; CDR3aa: CATSESRGNQETQYF; CDR3nt: TGTGCCACCAGTGAGTCGCGGGGCAATCAAGAGACCCAGTACTTC
abundance: -; v_gene: TRBV11-3; j_gene: TRBJ2-5; d_gene: TRBD1; CDR3aa: CASSRDRGKTQYF; CDR3nt: TGTGCCAGCAGCCGCGACAGGGGGAAGACCCAGTACTTC
abundance: -; v_gene: TRBV3-1/TRBV3-2; j_gene: TRBJ2-1; d_gene: -; CDR3aa: CASSQAPETGPREQFF; CDR3nt: TGTGCCAGCAGCCAGGCCCCCGAGACAGGCCCTAGGGAGCAGTTCTTC
abundance: -; v_gene: TRBV7-3; j_gene: TRBJ2-6; d_gene: -; CDR3aa: CASSPHFSGANVLTF; CDR3nt: TGTGCCAGCAGCCCACATTTCTCTGGGGCCAACGTCCTGACTTTC
abundance: -; v_gene: TRBV29-1; j_gene: TRBJ2-1; d_gene: TRBD2; CDR3aa: CSVIGAGGRNEQFF; CDR3nt: TGCAGCGTCATAGGAGCGGGAGGGAGGAATGAGCAGTTCTTC
abundance: -; v_gene: TRBV19; j_gene: TRBJ2-2; d_gene: TRBD2; CDR3aa: CASSILAGSTGELFF; CDR3nt: TGTGCCAGTAGTATACTAGCGGGGAGCACCGGGGAGCTGTTTTTT
abundance: few; v_gene: TRBV30; j_gene: TRBJ1-5; d_gene: -; CDR3aa: CAWSSGVNQPQHF; CDR3nt: TGTGCCTGGAGTTCCGGGGTTAATCAGCCCCAGCATTTT
abundance: -; v_gene: TRBV3-1/TRBV3-2; j_gene: TRBJ2-3; d_gene: TRBD2; CDR3aa: CASSPGTSGRTDTQYF; CDR3nt: TGTGCCAGCAGCCCCGGTACTAGCGGGCGCACAGATACGCAGTATTTT
abundance: -; v_gene: TRBV3-1/TRBV3-2; j_gene: TRBJ2-1; d_gene: -; CDR3aa: CASSPELAGGNEQFF; CDR3nt: TGTGCCAGCAGCCCCGAACTAGCAGGGGGGAATGAGCAGTTCTTC
abundance: -; v_gene: TRBV14; j_gene: TRBJ2-3; d_gene: TRBD2; CDR3aa: CASKAGGWSDTQYF; CDR3nt: TGTGCCAGCAAGGCGGGAGGGTGGTCGGATACGCAGTATTTT
abundance: -; v_gene: TRBV11-2; j_gene: TRBJ1-6; d_gene: TRBD1; CDR3aa: CASSVRDRESPLHF; CDR3nt: TGTGCCAGCAGCGTCCGGGACAGGGAATCACCCCTCCACTTT
abundance: -; v_gene: TRBV7-2; j_gene: TRBJ2-7; d_gene: -; CDR3aa: CASSFVESLASYEQYF; CDR3nt: TGTGCCAGCAGCTTCGTGGAGAGTCTGGCCTCCTACGAGCAGTACTTC
abundance: -; v_gene: TRBV4-1; j_gene: TRBJ2-2; d_gene: -; CDR3aa: CASSHWQGKNTGELFF; CDR3nt: TGCGCCAGCAGCCACTGGCAGGGGAAGAACACCGGGGAGCTGTTTTTT
abundance: -; v_gene: TRBV19; j_gene: TRBJ1-5; d_gene: TRBD1; CDR3aa: CASKDSAGTGYQPQHF; CDR3nt: TGTGCCAGTAAGGATTCTGCCGGGACAGGCTATCAGCCCCAGCATTTT
abundance: -; v_gene: TRBV3-1/TRBV3-2; j_gene: TRBJ2-5; d_gene: -; CDR3aa: CASSPTDWKETQYF; CDR3nt: TGTGCCAGCAGCCCGACAGATTGGAAAGAGACCCAGTACTTC
abundance: -; v_gene: TRBV25-1; j_gene: TRBJ1-4; d_gene: -; CDR3aa: CASSGSLGSNEKLFF; CDR3nt: TGTGCCAGCAGTGGGTCTCTAGGCTCTAATGAAAAACTGTTTTTT
abundance: -; v_gene: TRBV7-9; j_gene: TRBJ2-7; d_gene: TRBD2; CDR3aa: CASSLVAGGGEQYF; CDR3nt: TGTGCCAGCAGCTTAGTAGCTGGCGGGGGGGAGCAGTACTTC